A single count supports the clone carrying this T cell receptor (beta chain). The sample comes from a study of T cell responses to AZD1222 COVID-19 vaccine. Generated by immunoSEQ multiplex PCR, the TCRdb table keeps only in-frame clones and is missing some. The sample consists of about 55,000 clones, around 90% of them appearing once. V trimming: 5 bases; J trimming: 15 bases; junction bases outside the gene matches: 10. CDR3 length equals 13 residues. Germline loops: CDR1 SGDLS, CDR2 YYNGEE. The TCR comes from an adult in good health. V gene TRBV9 combines with J gene TRBJ2-6, with 8 bases lining up with TRBD1. The sample was peripheral blood, taken on day 0 of AZD1222 vaccination. The CDR3 region is CASSDGQGRRLTF. The CDR3 nucleotides are TGTGCCAGCAGTGATGGACAGGGACGACGCCTGACTTTC.